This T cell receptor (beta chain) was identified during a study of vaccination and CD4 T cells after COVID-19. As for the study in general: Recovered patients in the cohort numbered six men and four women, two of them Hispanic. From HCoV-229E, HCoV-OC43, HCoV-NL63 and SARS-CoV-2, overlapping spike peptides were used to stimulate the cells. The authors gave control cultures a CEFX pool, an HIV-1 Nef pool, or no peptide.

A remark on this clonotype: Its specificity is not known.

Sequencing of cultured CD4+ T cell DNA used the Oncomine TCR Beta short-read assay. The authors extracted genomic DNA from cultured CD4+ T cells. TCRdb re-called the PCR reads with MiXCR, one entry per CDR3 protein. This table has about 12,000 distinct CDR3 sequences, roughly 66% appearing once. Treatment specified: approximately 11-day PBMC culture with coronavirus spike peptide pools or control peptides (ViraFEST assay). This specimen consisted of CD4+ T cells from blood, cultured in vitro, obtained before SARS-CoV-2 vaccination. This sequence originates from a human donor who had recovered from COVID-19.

DNA for the CDR3: TGTGCCAGCAGATTTACAGGGGGCGTAGTGGGCTACACCTTC. Translation: CASRFTGGVVGYTF. The chain combines TRBV12-3 or TRBV12-4 with TRBJ1-2; 9 nucleotides align to TRBD1. The CDR3 loop spans 14 amino acids. The V and J ends lost 6 bases and 8 bases, in that order; junction bases with no gene match: 10.